This TCR beta chain originates from a study of T cell repertoires in cytomegalovirus infection. Turning to the study itself: Recently described HLA-C-restricted plus well-studied HLA-B-restricted CMV epitopes were used. TCR beta signatures that were public indicated CMV infection and matching HLA type.

Concerning this clonotype: Its antigen is not known.

TCRdb re-derived calls from the reads in MiXCR, one entry per CDR3 protein. The sample lists some 940,000 distinct CDR3 sequences; roughly 30% were seen once. The CDR3 is made up of 18 amino acids. CDR1 is MNHGY, CDR2 SAAAGT, per germline. Trimming removed 2 bases at V and 2 bases at J, with 21 bases between. The J gene is TRBJ2-5, the V gene TRBV6-8; tentatively, D is TRBD1 or TRBD2 (5 bases each). The sequencing here drew on cultured CD8+ T cells from PBMCs, taken from culture after CMV antigen stimulation. The sequence was obtained from a human donor in good health (CMV status not recorded). Some clones in this sample may be carry-over from other donors' samples. The CDR3 nucleotides read TGTGCCAGCAGTTACCGAGGGGCTATCGGGCCAGCACAAGAGACCCAGTACTTC. Its translation: CASSYRGAIGPAQETQYF.